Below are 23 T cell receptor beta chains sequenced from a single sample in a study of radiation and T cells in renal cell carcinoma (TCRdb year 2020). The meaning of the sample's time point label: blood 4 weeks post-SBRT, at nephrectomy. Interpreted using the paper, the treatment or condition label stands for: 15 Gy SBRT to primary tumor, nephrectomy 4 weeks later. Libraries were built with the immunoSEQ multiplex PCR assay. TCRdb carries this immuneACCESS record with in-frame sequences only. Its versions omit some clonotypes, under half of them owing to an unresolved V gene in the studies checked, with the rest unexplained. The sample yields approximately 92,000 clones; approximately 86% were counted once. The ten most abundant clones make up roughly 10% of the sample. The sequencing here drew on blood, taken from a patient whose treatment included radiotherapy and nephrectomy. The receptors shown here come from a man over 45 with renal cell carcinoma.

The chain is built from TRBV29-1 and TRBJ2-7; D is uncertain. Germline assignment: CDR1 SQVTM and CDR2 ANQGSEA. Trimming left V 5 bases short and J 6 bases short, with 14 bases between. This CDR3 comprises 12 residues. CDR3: CSVSEPPSEQYF. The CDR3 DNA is TGCAGCGTTAGCGAACCCCCCTCCGAGCAGTACTTC.

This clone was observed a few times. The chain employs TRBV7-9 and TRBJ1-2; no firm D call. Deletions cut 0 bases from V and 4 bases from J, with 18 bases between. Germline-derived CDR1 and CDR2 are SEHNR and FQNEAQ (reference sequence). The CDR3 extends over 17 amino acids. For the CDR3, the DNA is TGTGCCAGCAGCTTAGCAGGCTCAGGCTCGCGTGGCTATGGCTACACCTTC. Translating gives CASSLAGSGSRGYGYTF.

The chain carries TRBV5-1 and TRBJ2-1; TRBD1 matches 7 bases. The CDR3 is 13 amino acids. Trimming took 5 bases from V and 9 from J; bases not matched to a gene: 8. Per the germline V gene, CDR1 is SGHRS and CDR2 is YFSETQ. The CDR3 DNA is TGCGCCAGCAGTTTACAACAGGGGAGTGAGCAGTTCTTC. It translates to CASSLQQGSEQFF.

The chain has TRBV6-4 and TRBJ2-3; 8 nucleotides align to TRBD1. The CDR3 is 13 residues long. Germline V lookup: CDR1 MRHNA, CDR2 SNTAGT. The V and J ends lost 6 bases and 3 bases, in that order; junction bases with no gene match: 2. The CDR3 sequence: CASSQGATDTQYF. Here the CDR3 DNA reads TGTGCCAGCAGCCAGGGGGCAACAGATACGCAGTATTTT.

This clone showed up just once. CDR3 in DNA: TGTGCCAGCAGTTACTCCGCACAGTTCAAGGGAGAGACCCAGTACTTC. Protein: CASSYSAQFKGETQYF. The rearrangement links TRBV6-5 to TRBJ2-5; no clear D. CDR3 length: 16 amino acids. Trimming pared 0 bases from V and 4 bases from J, leaving 15 bases between. Germline assignment: CDR1 MNHEY and CDR2 SVGAGI.

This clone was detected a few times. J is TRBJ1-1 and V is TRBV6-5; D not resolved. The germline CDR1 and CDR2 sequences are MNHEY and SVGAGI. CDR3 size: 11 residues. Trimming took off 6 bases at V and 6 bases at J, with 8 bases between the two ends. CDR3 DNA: TGTGCCAGCAGAGAACCCCCTGAAGCTTTCTTT. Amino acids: CASREPPEAFF.

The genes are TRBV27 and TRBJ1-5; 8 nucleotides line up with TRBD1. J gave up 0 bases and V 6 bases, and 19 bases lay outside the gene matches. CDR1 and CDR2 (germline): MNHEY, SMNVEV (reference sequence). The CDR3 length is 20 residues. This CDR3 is CASSPSSGQGRGDSNQPQHF. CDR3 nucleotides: TGTGCCAGCAGCCCTTCTTCCGGACAGGGAAGGGGAGATAGCAATCAGCCCCAGCATTTT.

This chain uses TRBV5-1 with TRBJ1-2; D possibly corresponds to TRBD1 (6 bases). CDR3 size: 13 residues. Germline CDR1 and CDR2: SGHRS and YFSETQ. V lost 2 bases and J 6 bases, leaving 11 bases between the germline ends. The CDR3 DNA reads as TGCGCCAGCAGCTTTGAGGGGGAAGATGGCTACACCTTC. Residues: CASSFEGEDGYTF.

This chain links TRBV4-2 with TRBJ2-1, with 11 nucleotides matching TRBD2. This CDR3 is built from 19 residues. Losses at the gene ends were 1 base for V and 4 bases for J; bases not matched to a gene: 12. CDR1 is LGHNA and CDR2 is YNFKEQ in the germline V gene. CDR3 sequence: CASSQVAILTSGRYNEQFF. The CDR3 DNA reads TGTGCCAGCAGCCAAGTAGCGATCCTTACTAGCGGGAGATACAATGAGCAGTTCTTC.

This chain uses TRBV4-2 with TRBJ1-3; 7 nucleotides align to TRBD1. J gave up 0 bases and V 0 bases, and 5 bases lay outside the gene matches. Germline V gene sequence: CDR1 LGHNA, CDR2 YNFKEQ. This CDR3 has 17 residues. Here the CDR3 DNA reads TGTGCCAGCAGCCAAGATCGGGCAGGGGGCTCTGGAAACACCATATATTTT. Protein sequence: CASSQDRAGGSGNTIYF.

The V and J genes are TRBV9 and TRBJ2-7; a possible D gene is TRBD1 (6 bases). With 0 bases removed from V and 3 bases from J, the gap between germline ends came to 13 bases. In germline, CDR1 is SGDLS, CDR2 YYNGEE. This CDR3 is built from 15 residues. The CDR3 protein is CASSVGPGGHYEQYF. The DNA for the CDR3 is TGTGCCAGCAGCGTAGGTCCTGGGGGCCACTACGAGCAGTACTTC.

CDR3 sequence (DNA): TGTGCCATCAGTGAAGCAGAAAACACCGGGGAGCTGTTTTTT. It codes for CAISEAENTGELFF. The gene calls are TRBV10-3 and TRBJ2-2; D uncertain. The CDR3 contains 14 residues. Deletions cut 3 bases from V and 2 bases from J, with 7 bases between. The germline CDR1 and CDR2 sequences are ENHRY and SYGVKD.

CDR3 region: CASSLGTGVNTGELFF. The CDR3 coding sequence is TGCGCCAGCAGCCTCGGGACAGGGGTGAACACCGGGGAGCTGTTTTTT. This chain joins TRBV5-1 and TRBJ2-2, with 10 bases fitting TRBD1. CDR1 SGHRS and CDR2 YFSETQ come from the germline V gene. The CDR3 loop spans 16 amino acids. V shed 4 bases and J 1 base; nucleotides not matched to a gene: 4.

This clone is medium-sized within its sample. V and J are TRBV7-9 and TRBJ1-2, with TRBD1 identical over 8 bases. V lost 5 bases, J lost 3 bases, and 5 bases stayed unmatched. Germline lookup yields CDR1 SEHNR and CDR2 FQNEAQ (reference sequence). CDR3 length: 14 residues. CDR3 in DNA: TGTGCCAGCAGCCCCCAGGGGGCGGACTATGGCTACACCTTC. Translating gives CASSPQGADYGYTF.

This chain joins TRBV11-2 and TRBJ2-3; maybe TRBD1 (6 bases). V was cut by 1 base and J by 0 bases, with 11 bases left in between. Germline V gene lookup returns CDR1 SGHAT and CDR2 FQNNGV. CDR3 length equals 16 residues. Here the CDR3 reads CASSLAGQSSTDTQYF. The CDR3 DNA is TGTGCCAGCAGCTTAGCAGGACAGTCTAGCACAGATACGCAGTATTTT.

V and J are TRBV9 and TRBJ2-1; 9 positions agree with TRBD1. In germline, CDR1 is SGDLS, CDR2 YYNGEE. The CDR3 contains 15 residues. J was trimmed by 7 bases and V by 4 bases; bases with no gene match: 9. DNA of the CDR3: TGTGCCAGCAGCCAACAGGGGGCAAGTTGGAATGAGCAGTTCTTC. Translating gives CASSQQGASWNEQFF. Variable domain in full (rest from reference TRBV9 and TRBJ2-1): DSGVTQTPKHLITATGQRVTLRCSPRSGDLSVYWYQQSLDQGLQFLIQYYNGEERAKGNILERFSAQQFPDLHSELNLSSLELGDSALYFCASSQQGASWNEQFFGPGTRLTVL.

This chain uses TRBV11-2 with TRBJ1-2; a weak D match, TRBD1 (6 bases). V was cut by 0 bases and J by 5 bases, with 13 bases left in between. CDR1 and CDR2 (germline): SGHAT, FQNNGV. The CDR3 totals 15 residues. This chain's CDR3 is CASSLESQGSYGYTF. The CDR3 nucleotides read TGTGCCAGCAGCTTAGAATCCCAGGGGAGTTATGGCTACACCTTC. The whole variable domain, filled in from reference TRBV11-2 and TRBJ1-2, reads EAGVAQSPRYKIIEKRQSVAFWCNPISGHATLYWYQQILGQGPKLLIQFQNNGVVDDSQLPKDRFSAERLKGVDSTLKIQPAKLEDSAVYLCASSLESQGSYGYTFGSGTRLTVV.

CDR3 coding DNA: TGTGCCTGGAGTACAAGGGAGGGTATTGACGGGGAGCTGTTTTTT. It codes for CAWSTREGIDGELFF. The chain recombines TRBV30 with TRBJ2-2; TRBD2 aligns across 7 bases. CDR3 length equals 15 residues. The germline V gene encodes CDR1 GTSNPN and CDR2 SVGIG (reference sequence). The junction had 10 bases not matched to a gene; V was cut back by 2 bases and J by 7 bases.

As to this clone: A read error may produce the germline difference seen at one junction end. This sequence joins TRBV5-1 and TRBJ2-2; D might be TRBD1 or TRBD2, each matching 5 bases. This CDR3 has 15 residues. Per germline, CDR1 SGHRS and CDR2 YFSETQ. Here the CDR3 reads CASSIGTVEHRGAVF. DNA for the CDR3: TGCGCCAGCAGCATCGGGACGGTCGAACACCGGGGAGCTGTTTTT. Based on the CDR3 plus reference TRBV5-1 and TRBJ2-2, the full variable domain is KAGVTQTPRYLIKTRGQQVTLSCSPISGHRSVSWYQQTPGQGLQFLFEYFSETQRNKGNFPGRFSGRQFSNSRSEMNVSTLELGDSALYLCASSIGTVEHRGAVFGEGSRLTVL.

The CDR3 nucleotides are TGCAGCGTTTTTGATGAGGATCAAGAGACCCAGTACTTC. Encoded protein: CSVFDEDQETQYF. V gene TRBV29-1 combines with J gene TRBJ2-5; no firm D call. V lost 5 bases to trimming and J lost 2 bases, with 12 bases between them. This CDR3 comprises 13 residues. Per the germline V gene, CDR1 is SQVTM and CDR2 is ANQGSEA.

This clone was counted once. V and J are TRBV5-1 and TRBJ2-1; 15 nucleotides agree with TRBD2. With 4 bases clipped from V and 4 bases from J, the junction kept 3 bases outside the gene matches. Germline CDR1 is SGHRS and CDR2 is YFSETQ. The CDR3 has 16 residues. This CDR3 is CASSPGLAGGYNEQFF. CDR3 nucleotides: TGCGCCAGCAGCCCAGGACTAGCGGGGGGGTACAATGAGCAGTTCTTC.

The CDR3: CASSPPDRRNTEAFF. The CDR3 DNA sequence: TGTGCCAGCAGCCCTCCGGACAGGCGGAACACTGAAGCTTTCTTT. The chain joins TRBV12-1 to TRBJ1-1; the DNA was not compared with TRBD1, the D call given in the table. TRBV12-1 is deemed a pseudogene. The CDR3 length is 15 residues.

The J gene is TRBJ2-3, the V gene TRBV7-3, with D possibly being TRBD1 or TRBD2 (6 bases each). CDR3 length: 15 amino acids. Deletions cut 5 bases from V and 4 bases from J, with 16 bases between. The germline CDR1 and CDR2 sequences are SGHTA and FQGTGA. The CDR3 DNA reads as TGTGCCAGCAGCCCCGGGCAGGGGAGGCCAGATACGCAGTATTTT. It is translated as CASSPGQGRPDTQYF.